This TCR beta chain was sequenced for a study of technical replicates of blood from a few donors (dated by TCRdb to about 2017). The library was generated by the immunoSEQ multiplex PCR assay. TCRdb's version of the immuneACCESS table is confined to in-frame rearrangements and falls short of the full clone set. An unresolved V gene accounts for under half of the shortfall where checked; the remainder is of unknown origin. This sample is represented by about 82,000 clones; 94% of them were singletons. Of the sample, 0.39% is held by the ten largest clones. Comment on this clone: The antigen it binds to is not known. The sample holds no much larger clone one base away, and base qualities are not on file.

This TCR was sampled from a human donor in good health. Sequencing used T cells isolated from PBMCs.

The CDR3 region: CASSQTGTFNEQFF. The base sequence is TGTGCCAGCAGCCAAACCGGGACTTTTAATGAGCAGTTCTTC. This receptor chain uses TRBV14 and TRBJ2-1; the D gene is perhaps TRBD2, from 6 matching bases. The CDR3 has 14 amino acids, counting the end cysteine and phenylalanine. CDR3 DNA only is kept here, 42 bases in frame from base 1. V lost 2 bases and J lost 7 bases; the stretch between them is 12 bases long. The germline V gene yields SGHDN for CDR1 and FVKESK for CDR2.